The 23 T cell receptor beta chains presented below share a single source sample, sequenced in a study of blood T cell repertoires in COVID-19. Data came from immunoSEQ multiplex PCR; TCRdb stores just in-frame clones and leaves some out. This sample has about 250,000 clones, with about four fifths found just once. Sequenced input: peripheral blood. The receptor source for this set is a man older than 75 with acute or convalescent COVID-19.

The rearrangement uses TRBV7-9 and TRBJ2-4; TRBD2 matches at 8 bases. The junction had 8 bases not matched to a gene; V was cut back by 5 bases and J by 2 bases. Germline assignment: CDR1 SEHNR and CDR2 FQNEAQ (reference sequence). The CDR3 has 16 residues. CDR3 nucleotides: TGTGCCAGCAGCGGGAGCGGGAGCGAGACCAAAAACATTCAGTACTTC. Translating gives CASSGSGSETKNIQYF.

CDR3 DNA sequence: TGTGCCACCAGTGAGAGTGGGACTGAGACTAACATTCAGTACTTC. It translates to CATSESGTETNIQYF. This chain uses TRBV24-1 with TRBJ2-4, with D possibly being TRBD2 (6 bases). Germline lookup yields CDR1 KGHDR and CDR2 SFDVKD. Trimming shortened V by 4 bases and J by 7 bases, and 16 bases separated the two germline ends. This CDR3 is built from 15 residues.

This chain uses TRBV30 with TRBJ2-3; no firm D call. Per germline, CDR1 GTSNPN and CDR2 SVGIG (reference sequence). V was shortened by 2 bases and J by 2 bases, with 14 bases between the two germline ends. The CDR3 length is 15 residues. The CDR3 reads CAWSSKNSYTDTQYF. CDR3 bases: TGTGCCTGGAGTTCAAAGAACAGCTACACAGATACGCAGTATTTT.

The sample holds a few counts of this clone. The chain links TRBV11-2 to TRBJ1-3; D ambiguous. Germline V gives CDR1 SGHAT, CDR2 FQNNGV. Trimming cost V 0 bases and J 0 bases, with 9 bases left between them. The CDR3 covers 16 residues. The CDR3 spells CASSLEALTSGNTIYF. The CDR3 DNA sequence: TGTGCCAGCAGCTTAGAGGCCCTTACCTCTGGAAACACCATATATTTT.

This rearrangement joins TRBV30 to TRBJ2-7, with D possibly TRBD1 on 6 matching bases. V lost 4 bases and J 4 bases, leaving 14 bases between the germline ends. The CDR3 extends over 13 amino acids. The germline V gene encodes CDR1 GTSNPN and CDR2 SVGIG (reference sequence). The CDR3 reads CAWNRDRKYEQYF. The CDR3 nucleotides are TGTGCCTGGAATCGTGACAGGAAATACGAGCAGTACTTC.

In its sample, this clone was seen a few times. This chain uses TRBV5-1 with TRBJ1-4, with 7 bases aligning to TRBD1. The CDR3 consists of 16 residues. Germline-derived CDR1 and CDR2 are SGHRS and YFSETQ. J lost 0 bases, V lost 7 bases, and 9 bases had no gene match. CDR3 coding DNA: TGCGCCAGCGGCAGGGGGGACAGTGCAACTAATGAAAAACTGTTTTTT. Protein: CASGRGDSATNEKLFF.

This sequence joins TRBV5-1 and TRBJ2-7; D unresolved. This CDR3 comprises 12 residues. Germline CDR1 reads SGHRS; CDR2 reads YFSETQ. Trimming shortened V by 3 bases and J by 3 bases, and 7 bases separated the two germline ends. CDR3 loop: CASSSSFYEQYF. Written as DNA, the CDR3 is TGCGCCAGCAGCTCCTCCTTCTACGAGCAGTACTTC.

The chain combines TRBV14 with TRBJ2-2; 12 positions match TRBD1. CDR1 is SGHDN and CDR2 is FVKESK in the germline V gene. Trimming removed 4 bases from V and 4 bases from J; junction bases left unmatched: 4. The CDR3 spans 16 residues. CDR3 DNA sequence: TGTGCCAGCAGCCCGGGACAGGGGGCCGGCACCGGGGAGCTGTTTTTT. This codes for CASSPGQGAGTGELFF.

This chain uses TRBV6-5 with TRBJ2-7; 7 bases line up with TRBD2. Germline assignment: CDR1 MNHEY and CDR2 SVGAGI. The J segment lost 0 bases and the V segment lost 3 bases, leaving 8 bases of the junction unmatched. CDR3 length: 16 residues. In DNA, the CDR3 is TGTGCCAGCAGTTATCGGAGCGGGGCCAGCTCCTACGAGCAGTACTTC. Its translation: CASSYRSGASSYEQYF.

CDR3 nucleotides: TGTGCCAGCAGCGGAGATCCAGACGGGAACTATGGCTACACCTTC. Translating gives CASSGDPDGNYGYTF. The V gene is TRBV9, the J gene TRBJ1-2, with D uncertain. The CDR3 is 15 amino acids. Per germline, CDR1 SGDLS and CDR2 YYNGEE. The V end was cut by 3 bases, the J end by 2 bases, with 14 bases between.

The rearrangement uses TRBV5-1 and TRBJ1-6, with 8 positions matching TRBD1. V shed 0 bases and J 9 bases; nucleotides not matched to a gene: 11. The CDR3 is 17 amino acids. The germline gives CDR1 SGHRS, CDR2 YFSETQ. The DNA for the CDR3 is TGCGCCAGCAGCTTGGATGTGACAGGGGATAAAAGTTCACCCCTCCACTTT. Protein product: CASSLDVTGDKSSPLHF. Full variable domain (outside the CDR3, taken from reference TRBV5-1 and TRBJ1-6): KAGVTQTPRYLIKTRGQQVTLSCSPISGHRSVSWYQQTPGQGLQFLFEYFSETQRNKGNFPGRFSGRQFSNSRSEMNVSTLELGDSALYLCASSLDVTGDKSSPLHFGNGTRLTVT.

The V gene is TRBV30, the J gene TRBJ2-3, with 14 bases fitting TRBD2. Germline lookup yields CDR1 GTSNPN and CDR2 SVGIG (reference sequence). The CDR3 spans 16 residues. The V segment lost 0 bases and the J segment 6 bases; nucleotides outside the gene matches: 5. The CDR3 loop is CAWSVGLAGVADTQYF. The CDR3 DNA sequence: TGTGCCTGGAGTGTGGGACTAGCGGGGGTTGCTGATACGCAGTATTTT.

This rearrangement joins TRBV30 to TRBJ1-6; tentatively, D is TRBD1 (5 bases). The CDR3 spans 13 residues. Germline CDR1 is GTSNPN and CDR2 is SVGIG (reference sequence). The V end was cut by 2 bases, the J end by 7 bases, with 9 bases between. The CDR3 DNA is TGTGCCTGGAGTCTCCAGGGAAATTCACCCCTCCACTTT. It codes for CAWSLQGNSPLHF.

The chain has TRBV5-1 and TRBJ1-5; D not resolved. V lost 0 bases, J lost 0 bases, and 4 bases lay in between. From germline, CDR1 is SGHRS and CDR2 YFSETQ. The CDR3 is made up of 14 amino acids. CDR3 sequence reads: CASSLDNSNQPQHF. The CDR3 nucleotides read TGCGCCAGCAGCTTGGACAATAGCAATCAGCCCCAGCATTTT.

The genes are TRBV4-1 and TRBJ1-2, with 8 bases matching TRBD1. The CDR3 has 16 residues. V dropped 2 bases and J dropped 4; count of bases not matched to a gene: 9. CDR1 is MGHRA, CDR2 YSYEKL, per germline. CDR3 nucleotide sequence: TGCGCCAGCAGCCAACACGGACAGGGAAAAGGCTATGGCTACACCTTC. Amino acid sequence: CASSQHGQGKGYGYTF.

The genes are TRBV6-5 and TRBJ2-7; TRBD1 is a possible D gene (5 bases). The ends were cut back, 7 bases at V and 2 bases at J, with 12 bases in the middle. There are 13 residues in the CDR3. Per germline, CDR1 MNHEY and CDR2 SVGAGI. The CDR3, as DNA: TGTGCCAGCACCCTAGACAGACCCTACGAGCAGTACTTC. Amino acids: CASTLDRPYEQYF.

This chain uses TRBV19 with TRBJ1-5; D call uncertain. Trimming pared 8 bases from V and 11 bases from J, leaving 28 bases between. Germline lookup yields CDR1 LNHDA and CDR2 SQIVND (reference sequence). The CDR3 contains 16 residues. CDR3 DNA: TGTGCCAGTTCCGAGCGGCCAGCCGGTAGAAGCGGTGCCCAGCATTTT. Its protein product is CASSERPAGRSGAQHF.

The rearrangement links TRBV28 to TRBJ2-2; tentatively, D is TRBD2 (6 bases). Germline V CDR1 and CDR2: MDHEN, SYDVKM. CDR3 length equals 13 residues. V lost 8 bases to trimming and J lost 1 base, with 8 bases between them. The CDR3 protein is CASEEGNTGELFF. The CDR3 DNA reads as TGTGCCAGCGAGGAGGGGAACACCGGGGAGCTGTTTTTT.

The chain links TRBV5-5 to TRBJ1-1; unclear D gene. In germline, CDR1 is SGHKS, CDR2 YYEKEE (reference sequence). This CDR3 has 12 amino acids. V was trimmed by 4 bases and J by 7 bases, leaving 11 bases between them. The CDR3 DNA reads TGTGCCAGCAGCCACGCGGGGTATGAAGCTTTCTTT. Translation gives CASSHAGYEAFF.

J is TRBJ2-7 and V is TRBV21-1; no DNA check was done on the table's D call, TRBD1. TRBV21-1 is designated a pseudogene. CDR3 length: 16 residues. The CDR3 spells CASSPGGGQAGYEQYF. Here the CDR3 DNA reads TGTGCCAGCAGCCCTGGCGGCGGACAGGCTGGGTACGAGCAGTACTTC.

This clone was seen more than once but under ten times. The J gene is TRBJ1-1, the V gene TRBV5-1; TRBD1 aligns across 11 bases. Germline assignment: CDR1 SGHRS and CDR2 YFSETQ. The CDR3 totals 14 residues. V shed 0 bases, J shed 7 bases, and the junction held 2 bases outside the gene matches. Written as DNA, the CDR3 is TGCGCCAGCAGCTTGGGGACAGGGGGCGGTGAAGCTTTCTTT. Its translation: CASSLGTGGGEAFF.

This clone occurred once. DNA for the CDR3: TGTGCCAGCAGTGAAGGGGTGGGACAGGGCAATGAAAAACTGTTTTTT. Its protein is CASSEGVGQGNEKLFF. The rearrangement joins TRBV6-1 to TRBJ1-4, with TRBD1 identical over 9 bases. From germline, CDR1 is MNHNS and CDR2 SASEGT. The CDR3 contains 16 residues. The junction had 5 bases not matched to a gene; V was cut back by 1 base and J by 5 bases.

The chain links TRBV6-6 to TRBJ1-5; 7 positions match TRBD1. Trimming took 4 bases from V and 7 from J; bases not matched to a gene: 7. The CDR3 runs to 14 residues. The V gene's germline CDR1 is MNHNY and CDR2 SVGAGI (reference sequence). CDR3 amino acids: CASSLGRGYQPQHF. The CDR3 region has the DNA TGTGCCAGCAGTTTAGGCAGGGGGTACCAGCCCCAGCATTTT.